A single sample gave rise to the 2 T cell receptor beta chains below, sequenced in a study of T cell responses to AZD1222 COVID-19 vaccine. The table came from immunoSEQ multiplex PCR; TCRdb's copy has only in-frame clones and leaves some out. The repertoire consists of 90,000 to 130,000 clones, with about 88% occurring once and the leading ten covering more than 1.5%. The sequencing here drew on peripheral blood, taken on day 0 of AZD1222 vaccination. These receptors were collected from an adult in good health.

The rearrangement links TRBV2 to TRBJ1-6; tentative D call: TRBD1 (5 bases). Between the trimmed V and J ends, which lost 5 bases and 10 bases, there was a span of 21 bases. This CDR3 has 16 residues. CDR1 and CDR2 from the germline V gene are SNHLY and FYNNEI. CDR3 in amino acids: CASSQLGPSRGSPLHF. The DNA of the CDR3 is TGTGCCAGCAGTCAATTGGGACCTTCGCGAGGGTCACCCCTCCACTTT.

The chain links TRBV5-1 to TRBJ1-2; perhaps TRBD1 as D (5 bases). V was cut by 0 bases and J by 8 bases, with 14 bases left in between. Germline CDR1 and CDR2: SGHRS and YFSETQ. This CDR3 has 14 residues. The CDR3 bases are TGCGCCAGCAGCTTGGGGGGCAGGGACGGCGGCTACACCTTC. It specifies CASSLGGRDGGYTF.